This is a list of T cell receptor beta chains from one sample in a study of control samples from healthy donors and cancer patients. Profiled with immunoSEQ multiplex PCR; TCRdb holds only in-frame clones, not every one. The sample includes approximately 170,000 clones, about 92% of them seen just once. The sequenced sample was blood. The receptor source for this set is a man aged 25-45 years in good health. CDR3s include the opening cysteine and the closing phenylalanine or tryptophan.

>TRBV27|15
CASSLLPGSPYEQYF
>TRBV28|9
CASNQPQHF
>TRBV7-8|16
CASSIASGSLIDTQYF
>TRBV3-1/TRBV3-2|14
CASSSRESNTEAFF
>TRBV5-4|17
CASSSTTGGAAGNTIYF
>TRBV19|14
CASSRDLRGIEAFF
>TRBV7-3|15
CASSSHRASQETQYF
>TRBV19|13
CASRPTGKSPLHF
>TRBV4-3|16
CASSQIAGAPTDTQYF
>TRBV15|13
CATSRGGNTEAFF
>TRBV20-1|13
CSASPGEAEKLFF
>TRBV12-3/TRBV12-4|13
CASSFGRGTEAFF
>TRBV12-3/TRBV12-4|12
CASSGGGWPQHF
>TRBV24-1|17
CATSDWTGPTLSYEQYF